This T cell receptor beta chain was captured by sequencing in a study of blood T cell repertoires in COVID-19. Across the whole study: The samples span acute and convalescent COVID-19 from the United States, Italy and Spain. T cells, B-cell-depleted T cells, or PBMCs supplied cDNA or gDNA.

Authors' analysis steps: Estimation of nucleated cell counts was performed using reference gene primer amplification. The method was immunoSEQ multiplex PCR; TCRdb's version includes in-frame clones alone and lacks a portion of them. V and J calls and clone size are those listed in that table; D and trimming were worked out from the DNA. The repertoire consists of some 110,000 clones, with less than 85% occurring once and the leading ten covering around 2.3%. CDR3 length: 14 amino acids. CDR1 is SGHRS, CDR2 YFSETQ, per germline. Trimming at V came to 5 bases and at J to 6 bases, leaving 7 bases not matched to a gene.

Sequenced: peripheral blood. This TCR was sampled from a man aged 45-65 years with acute or convalescent COVID-19. V and J are TRBV5-1 and TRBJ1-4; the match to TRBD1 covers 7 bases. DNA of the CDR3: TGCGCCAGCAGGACAGGGAGAAATGATGAAAAACTGTTTTTT. Amino acids: CASRTGRNDEKLFF.